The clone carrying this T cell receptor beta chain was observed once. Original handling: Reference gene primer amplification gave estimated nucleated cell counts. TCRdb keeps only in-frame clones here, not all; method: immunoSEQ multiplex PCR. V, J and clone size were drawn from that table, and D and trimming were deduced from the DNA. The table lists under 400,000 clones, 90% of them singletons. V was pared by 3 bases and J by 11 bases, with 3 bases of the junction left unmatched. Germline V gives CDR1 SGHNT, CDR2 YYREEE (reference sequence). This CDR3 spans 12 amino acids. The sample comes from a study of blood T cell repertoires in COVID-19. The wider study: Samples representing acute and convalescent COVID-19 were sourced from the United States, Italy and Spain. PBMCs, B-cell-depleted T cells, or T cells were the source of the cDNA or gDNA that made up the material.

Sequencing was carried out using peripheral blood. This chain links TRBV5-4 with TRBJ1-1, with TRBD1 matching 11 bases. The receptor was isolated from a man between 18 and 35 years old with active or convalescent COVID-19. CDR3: CASSWDRGDAFF. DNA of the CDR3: TGTGCCAGCAGCTGGGACAGGGGGGACGCTTTCTTT.